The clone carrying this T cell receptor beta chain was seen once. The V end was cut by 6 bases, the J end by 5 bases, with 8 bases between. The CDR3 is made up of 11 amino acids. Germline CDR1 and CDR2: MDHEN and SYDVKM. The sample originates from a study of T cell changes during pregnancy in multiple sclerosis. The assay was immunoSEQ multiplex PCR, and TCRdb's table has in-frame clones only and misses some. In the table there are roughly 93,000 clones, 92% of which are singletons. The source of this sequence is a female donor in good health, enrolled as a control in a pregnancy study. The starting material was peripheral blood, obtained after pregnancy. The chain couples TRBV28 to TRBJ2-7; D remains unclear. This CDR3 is CASSSPHEQYF. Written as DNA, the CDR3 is TGTGCCAGCAGCTCCCCTCACGAGCAGTACTTC.